The 28 T cell receptor beta chains in this list originate from one sample, sequenced in a study of blood T cell repertoires in COVID-19. The table came from immunoSEQ multiplex PCR; TCRdb's copy has only in-frame clones and leaves some out. The repertoire holds approximately 260,000 clones, with over 75% as singletons. Sequenced: peripheral blood. Every receptor here comes from a woman aged 40-49 years who had recovered from COVID-19.

The CDR3 loop is CASRGDRVRYEQYF. Here the CDR3 DNA reads TGTGCCAGCAGAGGGGACAGGGTTCGTTACGAGCAGTACTTC. V gene TRBV6-5 combines with J gene TRBJ2-7, with 9 positions matching TRBD1. Germline V gives CDR1 MNHEY, CDR2 SVGAGI. J was trimmed by 4 bases and V by 6 bases; bases with no gene match: 7. CDR3 length: 14 residues.

This clone was seen a handful of times. The chain has TRBV5-8 and TRBJ2-7, with D maybe TRBD1 (5 bases). There are 15 residues in the CDR3. Looked up from germline, CDR1 is SGHTS and CDR2 is YDEGEE. Trimming removed 4 bases from V and 0 bases from J, with 14 bases in between. CDR3 sequence reads: CASSRQLTASYEQYF. The CDR3 DNA reads TGTGCCAGCAGCCGACAGCTAACCGCCTCCTACGAGCAGTACTTC. Using reference TRBV5-8 and TRBJ2-7 for the parts outside the CDR3, the full variable domain is EAGVTQSPTHLIKTRGQQATLRCSPISGHTSVYWYQQALGLGLQFLLWYDEGEERNRGNFPPRFSGRQFPNYSSELNVNALELEDSALYLCASSRQLTASYEQYFGPGTRLTVT.

V is TRBV6-5 and J is TRBJ2-7, with D possibly matching TRBD2 (5 bases). The CDR3 runs 15 residues. CDR1 MNHEY and CDR2 SVGAGI come from the germline V gene. The V end was cut by 0 bases, the J end by 4 bases, with 13 bases between. The CDR3 spells CASSYSGSSLYEQYF. The DNA for the CDR3 is TGTGCCAGCAGTTACTCGGGGAGCTCCCTTTACGAGCAGTACTTC.

This chain uses TRBV19 with TRBJ1-1; TRBD1 agrees at 9 bases. V gave up 2 bases and J gave up 8 bases; unmatched junction bases: 6. Germline V CDR1 and CDR2: LNHDA, SQIVND (reference sequence). There are 14 residues in the CDR3. CDR3 in DNA: TGTGCCAGTAGTATATCAAGGACAGGGGCAGAAGCTTTCTTT. Protein product: CASSISRTGAEAFF.

The genes are TRBV3-1 (or the pseudogene TRBV3-2) and TRBJ1-1; 7 bases align to TRBD1. Germline V gives CDR1 LGHDT, CDR2 YNNKEL (reference sequence). The CDR3 runs to 15 residues. Unmatched junction bases numbered 10, after V lost 6 bases and J lost 3 bases. CDR3 in amino acids: CASSEEGARDTEAFF. The CDR3 coding sequence is TGTGCCAGCAGTGAAGAGGGGGCGCGGGACACTGAAGCTTTCTTT.

The rearrangement joins TRBV6-6 to TRBJ1-1; 10 bases fit TRBD1. This CDR3 region has 19 residues. Germline trimming cut 6 bases from V and 1 base from J; bases unmatched to any gene: 17. Germline CDR1 reads MNHNY; CDR2 reads SVGAGI (reference sequence). The CDR3 region is CASSWGDRGRSVRNTEAFF. CDR3 DNA: TGTGCCAGCAGCTGGGGAGACAGGGGGCGATCCGTGAGGAACACTGAAGCTTTCTTT.

V gene TRBV24-1 combines with J gene TRBJ2-2, with 8 bases fitting TRBD2. CDR1 and CDR2 (germline): KGHDR, SFDVKD. This CDR3 is 16 amino acids long. V lost 10 bases and J lost 0; bases outside the gene matches: 9. The CDR3 region has the DNA TGTGCCACTAGGTCGGCTAGCGGGCCGAACACCGGGGAGCTGTTTTTT. Translating gives CATRSASGPNTGELFF.

The chain uses TRBV3-1 (or the pseudogene TRBV3-2) and TRBJ2-3; 8 nucleotides align to TRBD1. Per the germline V gene, CDR1 is LGHDT and CDR2 is YNNKEL (reference sequence). The CDR3 is 15 residues long. V shed 4 bases, J shed 2 bases, and the junction held 5 bases outside the gene matches. CDR3 protein: CASSLGQEDTDTQYF. The CDR3 region has the DNA TGTGCCAGCAGCCTGGGACAGGAGGACACAGATACGCAGTATTTT.

This clone was observed a handful of times. DNA for the CDR3: TGTGCCAGCGGCCGGGGACTCGGGTACGAGCAGTACTTC. The encoded protein is CASGRGLGYEQYF. The rearrangement uses TRBV25-1 and TRBJ2-7; D possibly corresponds to TRBD2 (6 bases). The germline CDR1 and CDR2 sequences are MGHDK and SYGVNS. V lost 8 bases, J lost 4 bases, and 15 bases lay in between. The CDR3 runs 13 residues.

The rearrangement links TRBV9 to TRBJ2-7; perhaps TRBD1 as D (5 bases). Germline V gives CDR1 SGDLS, CDR2 YYNGEE. The CDR3 runs 14 residues. V was cut by 0 bases and J by 2 bases, with 9 bases left in between. The CDR3 region has the DNA TGTGCCAGCAGCGTAGGTCTGGGGCCCTACGAGCAGTACTTC. Residues: CASSVGLGPYEQYF.

V usage is TRBV15 and J usage is TRBJ2-7, with TRBD1 matching 11 bases. The trim removed 2 bases at V and 4 bases at J, leaving 4 bases unmatched. Germline assignment: CDR1 LNHNV and CDR2 YYDKDF (reference sequence). CDR3 length equals 15 residues. In nucleotides, the CDR3 is TGTGCCACCAGCAGATTAGGACAGGGGGCTTACGAGCAGTACTTC. This encodes CATSRLGQGAYEQYF.

This clone was counted once. The CDR3 sequence is CASSGGRNYGYTF. CDR3 DNA sequence: TGTGCCAGCAGCGGTGGCAGGAACTATGGCTACACCTTC. This chain joins TRBV9 and TRBJ1-2; D gene uncertain. Per the germline V gene, CDR1 is SGDLS and CDR2 is YYNGEE. The CDR3 covers 13 residues. The V and J ends lost 3 bases and 2 bases respectively, with 8 bases between them.

This clone appeared a single time. J is TRBJ2-5 and V is TRBV5-4; TRBD1 aligns across 8 bases. The CDR3 is 15 amino acids. V lost 0 bases and J lost 5; bases outside the gene matches: 6. CDR1 is SGHNT, CDR2 YYREEE, per germline (reference sequence). CDR3 sequence (DNA): TGTGCCAGCAGCTTGGGGCAGGGGGCTCGGGAGACCCAGTACTTC. Its translation is CASSLGQGARETQYF. Complete variable domain (other parts from reference TRBV5-4 and TRBJ2-5): ETGVTQSPTHLIKTRGQQVTLRCSSQSGHNTVSWYQQALGQGPQFIFQYYREEENGRGNFPPRFSGLQFPNYSSELNVNALELDDSALYLCASSLGQGARETQYFGPGTRLLVL.

The chain joins TRBV7-9 to TRBJ1-4; 8 bases agree with TRBD1. The V gene's germline CDR1 is SEHNR and CDR2 FQNEAQ (reference sequence). CDR3 length: 16 amino acids. Trimming took 4 bases from V and 7 from J; bases not matched to a gene: 11. CDR3 amino acids: CASSSNDRGGGEKLFF. For the CDR3, the DNA is TGTGCCAGCAGCTCGAATGACAGGGGCGGAGGTGAAAAACTGTTTTTT.

Note on this clone: At one of its ends the junction is not consistent with the germline gene, which may arise from a read error. V and J are TRBV7-7 and TRBJ2-1, with TRBD2 as a possible D gene (6 bases). This CDR3 has 15 residues. Germline loops: CDR1 SSHAT, CDR2 FNYEAQ (reference sequence). CDR3 sequence: CASSLTGTPYNEQFF. CDR3 in DNA: TGTGCTAGCAGCTTAACCGGGACTCCCTACAATGAGCAGTTCTTC.

As regards this clone: Other nucleotide sequences in the sample specify the same CDR3. The rearrangement uses TRBV7-3 and TRBJ2-3; no clear D. The CDR3 covers 13 residues. The V gene's germline CDR1 is SGHTA and CDR2 FQGTGA. Trimming removed 4 bases at V and 2 bases at J, with 7 bases between. CDR3 sequence reads: CASSSRYTDTQYF. The CDR3 DNA follows: TGTGCCAGCAGCTCACGCTACACAGATACGCAGTATTTT.

The chain uses TRBV11-2 and TRBJ1-6, with 7 bases that match TRBD1. CDR3 length: 15 residues. The germline V gene has CDR1 SGHAT and CDR2 FQNNGV. With V trimmed by 3 bases and J by 7 bases, 6 bases remained unmatched. CDR3 loop: CASSFSSGGNSPLHF. CDR3 coding DNA: TGTGCCAGCAGCTTTTCGTCAGGGGGGAATTCACCCCTCCACTTT.

V usage is TRBV9 and J usage is TRBJ1-6; 7 positions agree with TRBD1. Looked up from germline, CDR1 is SGDLS and CDR2 is YYNGEE. J was trimmed by 5 bases and V by 0 bases; bases with no gene match: 8. CDR3 length equals 17 residues. CDR3 sequence reads: CASSVGKGGADNSPLHF. The CDR3, as DNA: TGTGCCAGCAGCGTAGGAAAAGGGGGCGCCGATAATTCACCCCTCCACTTT.

The gene calls are TRBV7-8 and TRBJ1-6, with D possibly matching TRBD1 (6 bases). V was pared by 4 bases and J by 7 bases, with 14 bases between. Germline CDR1 reads SGHVS; CDR2 reads FQNEAQ. The length of the CDR3 is 15 residues. CDR3 in DNA: TGTGCCAGCAGCTCTCCGGCAGGGGCAAATTCACCCCTCCACTTT. It specifies CASSSPAGANSPLHF.

The chain joins TRBV18 to TRBJ2-5; 10 bases line up with TRBD1. V dropped 1 base and J dropped 2; count of bases not matched to a gene: 4. This CDR3 is 16 amino acids long. The germline V gene encodes CDR1 KGHSH and CDR2 LQKENI. CDR3 sequence: CASSPQGQGIQETQYF. CDR3 DNA sequence: TGTGCCAGCTCACCACAGGGACAGGGGATTCAAGAGACCCAGTACTTC.

The chain employs TRBV19 and TRBJ2-7; a possible D gene is TRBD2 (6 bases). Germline V gives CDR1 LNHDA, CDR2 SQIVND (reference sequence). This CDR3 region has 11 residues. Trimming stripped 3 bases from V and 9 bases from J, with 9 bases between. The CDR3 sequence is CASSMRGGQYF. Written as DNA, the CDR3 is TGTGCCAGTAGTATGAGGGGAGGGCAGTACTTC.

This sequence joins TRBV11-3 and TRBJ2-7, with D tentatively TRBD1 (5 bases). V was cut by 5 bases and J by 6 bases, with 26 bases left in between. CDR3 length equals 17 residues. The germline CDR1 and CDR2 sequences are SGHNT and YENEEA. The CDR3 region is CASSPGYGAGFRSEQYF. The CDR3 nucleotides are TGTGCCAGCAGCCCGGGTTATGGGGCAGGGTTTCGGAGCGAGCAGTACTTC.

This clone was observed a handful of times. The same CDR3 also results from other DNA sequences found in this sample. V and J are TRBV7-3 and TRBJ2-3, with a weak D call TRBD2 (6 bases). CDR1 and CDR2 from the germline V gene are SGHTA and FQGTGA. The CDR3 has 14 residues. The V and J ends lost 2 bases and 0 bases respectively, with 6 bases between them. CDR3 sequence: CASSLGTSTDTQYF. The CDR3 DNA follows: TGTGCCAGCAGCTTAGGGACTAGCACAGATACGCAGTATTTT.

This clone came up a few times. This chain uses TRBV9 with TRBJ2-7; 7 bases fit TRBD2. The junction had 11 bases not matched to a gene; V was cut back by 3 bases and J by 2 bases. Germline V gives CDR1 SGDLS, CDR2 YYNGEE. The CDR3 is 16 residues long. CDR3 sequence reads: CASSANPSGGTYEQYF. The CDR3, as DNA: TGTGCCAGCAGCGCCAACCCTAGCGGAGGGACCTACGAGCAGTACTTC.

The chain employs TRBV11-3 and TRBJ2-3; unclear D gene. Trimming removed 4 bases from V and 6 bases from J, with 8 bases in between. Per germline, CDR1 SGHNT and CDR2 YENEEA. CDR3 length: 12 residues. Here the CDR3 DNA reads TGTGCCAGCAGCTACCAGGATGATACGCAGTATTTT. As protein: CASSYQDDTQYF.

The chain uses TRBV18 and TRBJ2-6, with D possibly being TRBD2 (5 bases). CDR1 is KGHSH and CDR2 is LQKENI in the germline V gene. Deletions cut 6 bases from V and 0 bases from J, with 21 bases between. The CDR3 covers 19 residues. CDR3 sequence: CASSREGGLPGSGANVLTF. CDR3 in DNA: TGTGCCAGCTCCCGCGAGGGTGGGCTCCCTGGCTCTGGGGCCAACGTCCTGACTTTC.

This clone has more than one count but fewer than ten. The chain links TRBV9 to TRBJ2-2, with D unclear. The CDR3 is 14 amino acids. Germline lookup yields CDR1 SGDLS and CDR2 YYNGEE. Trimming stripped 3 bases from V and 0 bases from J, with 6 bases between. The CDR3 spells CASSAQTNTGELFF. In DNA, the CDR3 is TGTGCCAGCAGCGCACAGACGAACACCGGGGAGCTGTTTTTT.

The chain is built from TRBV5-6 and TRBJ2-7, with 8 bases identical to TRBD2. With 0 bases clipped from V and 6 bases from J, the junction kept 5 bases outside the gene matches. From germline, CDR1 is SGHDT and CDR2 YYEEEE. The CDR3 has 14 residues. CDR3 DNA: TGTGCCAGCAGCTTGGCGGGAGGGCTCTTCGAGCAGTACTTC. Encoded protein: CASSLAGGLFEQYF.